The 21 T cell receptor beta chains in this list originate from one sample, sequenced in a study of regulatory T cells in long-lasting Graves disease. Time point given: newly diagnosed GD, antithyroid drugs for less than 3 months. RNA from PBMCs was the source of the TCR library. For TCR beta, libraries came from iRepertoire HTBI primers and Arm-PCR of CDR3 regions. TCRdb redid the calling of the multiplex PCR reads with MiXCR, one entry per CDR3 protein. The table includes hundreds of thousands of distinct CDR3 sequences, about 16% detected once. The sample was also linked to a second study, of T cells in Graves' hyperthyroidism and ophthalmopathy.

This specimen was peripheral blood mononuclear cells (PBMCs), taken at new diagnosis, from a patient treated with antithyroid drugs. Source of these receptors: a woman younger than 45 with Graves disease.

At least ten counts were recorded for this clonotype. The rearrangement uses TRBV2 and TRBJ2-1; TRBD2 aligns across 7 bases. V lost 7 bases to trimming and J lost 8 bases; unmatched junction nucleotides: 8. The V gene's germline CDR1 is SNHLY and CDR2 FYNNEI. This CDR3 is built from 13 residues. The CDR3 nucleotides read TGTGCCAGCACTGTCGGGGGGTCATATGAGCAGTTCTTC. It translates to CASTVGGSYEQFF.

The chain recombines TRBV6-2 or TRBV6-3 with TRBJ2-3; D is perhaps TRBD1 or TRBD2 (5 bases each). The CDR3 is 17 amino acids. Trimming removed 6 bases at V and 1 base at J, with 20 bases between. Germline V CDR1 and CDR2: MNHEY, SVGEGT. CDR3 loop: CASRADGTAGRTDTQYF. As DNA, the CDR3 is TGTGCCAGCAGGGCCGACGGGACGGCTGGCCGCACAGATACGCAGTATTTT.

The chain uses TRBV27 and TRBJ1-6; maybe TRBD1 (6 bases). The V gene's germline CDR1 is MNHEY and CDR2 SMNVEV (reference sequence). The V end was cut by 5 bases, the J end by 0 bases, with 11 bases between. This CDR3 has 16 residues. CDR3 DNA: TGTGCCAGCAGTGCCACAGGGAGCTCCTATAATTCACCCCTCCACTTT. This sequence encodes CASSATGSSYNSPLHF.

Many counts were recorded for this clonotype. The rearrangement uses TRBV2 and TRBJ1-2, with 8 bases fitting TRBD1. Trimming at V came to 10 bases and at J to 4 bases, leaving 8 bases not matched to a gene. The CDR3 totals 13 residues. Germline lookup yields CDR1 SNHLY and CDR2 FYNNEI. CDR3: CATRQGISYGYTF. In DNA form, the CDR3 reads TGTGCCACACGACAGGGGATCTCCTATGGCTACACCTTC.

CDR3 loop: CASSRTPGTGNTEAFF. As DNA, the CDR3 is TGTGCCAGTAGTAGAACCCCAGGGACTGGGAACACTGAAGCTTTCTTT. The J gene is TRBJ1-1, the V gene TRBV19; perhaps TRBD1 as D (5 bases). V was cut by 4 bases and J by 1 base, with 16 bases left in between. Germline V gene data show CDR1 as LNHDA and CDR2 as SQIVND (reference sequence). This CDR3 spans 16 amino acids.

There are a few counts of this clonotype. The rearrangement joins TRBV18 to TRBJ1-1; perhaps TRBD1 as D (6 bases). In germline, CDR1 is KGHSH, CDR2 LQKENI. Trimming removed 0 bases at V and 5 bases at J, with 19 bases between. CDR3 length: 17 amino acids. The CDR3 bases are TGTGCCAGCTCACCACCAGGGCGAGGTGGGGGCGGGACTGAAGCTTTCTTT. Its translation is CASSPPGRGGGGTEAFF.

This clonotype was counted at least ten times. The CDR3, as DNA: TGTGCCAGCAGTTTGGGGTACAGGAACTATGGCTACACCTTC. The encoded protein is CASSLGYRNYGYTF. This chain uses TRBV28 with TRBJ1-2; tentative D call: TRBD1 (5 bases). The CDR3 extends over 14 amino acids. Germline V gene sequence: CDR1 MDHEN, CDR2 SYDVKM. The germline V and J ends were trimmed by 3 bases and 2 bases, with 10 bases remaining between them.

This clonotype occurred many times. This chain links TRBV5-1 with TRBJ2-5; 7 nucleotides line up with TRBD1. Trimming at V came to 0 bases and at J to 5 bases, leaving 16 bases not matched to a gene. Germline values: CDR1 SGHRS, CDR2 YFSETQ. This CDR3 comprises 18 residues. Written as DNA, the CDR3 is TGCGCCAGCAGCTTGGGCCGACAGGGTCTCTCCCCGGTCGAGACCCAGTACTTC. Its protein product is CASSLGRQGLSPVETQYF.

This clonotype was picked up many times. The V gene is TRBV6-1, the J gene TRBJ2-5; D is uncertain. The CDR3 is 13 residues long. Trimming took off 6 bases at V and 1 base at J, with 9 bases between the two ends. The germline V gene encodes CDR1 MNHNS and CDR2 SASEGT. The DNA of the CDR3 is TGTGCCAGCAGGCCAGCCGCCCAAGAGACCCAGTACTTC. Protein: CASRPAAQETQYF.

This chain uses TRBV24-1 with TRBJ2-3, with D possibly TRBD2 on 6 matching bases. This CDR3 contains 15 residues. Per the germline V gene, CDR1 is KGHDR and CDR2 is SFDVKD. Trimming took off 1 base at V and 1 base at J, with 8 bases between the two ends. DNA of the CDR3: TGTGCCACCAGTGATTTCGGCGGGGGCACAGATACGCAGTATTTT. This codes for CATSDFGGGTDTQYF.

This clonotype was detected ten times or more. Given the absence of the conserved phenylalanine or tryptophan at the CDR3 end, a read error is likely. No DNA is shown, since the ends of the CDR3 on it are uncertain; the CDR3 is the one TCRdb lists. The rearrangement joins TRBV2 to TRBJ2-1; the table assigns TRBD1, which was not confirmed against the DNA. The CDR3 length is 11 residues, termini included. The germline V gene encodes CDR1 SNHLY and CDR2 FYNNEI. The chain's CDR3 is CASSFGGPHSI.

This clonotype was counted many times. This sequence joins TRBV7-8 and TRBJ1-5, with D possibly matching TRBD1 (6 bases). Per germline, CDR1 SGHVS and CDR2 FQNEAQ. V was pared by 5 bases and J by 0 bases, with 17 bases between. There are 17 residues in the CDR3. The DNA of the CDR3 is TGTGCCAGCAGCGCAAGGGGGGTAGGGGATAGCAATCAGCCCCAGCATTTT. Translating it yields CASSARGVGDSNQPQHF.

The chain links TRBV6-2 or TRBV6-3 to TRBJ2-1, with 9 bases aligning to TRBD1. After removal of 2 bases from V and 7 bases from J, the junction contained 18 bases not matched to a gene. This CDR3 is 19 amino acids long. Per germline, CDR1 MNHEY and CDR2 SVGEGT. The chain's CDR3 is CASSYPPGQGLRGLNEQFF. The CDR3 DNA is TGTGCCAGCAGTTACCCGCCGGGACAGGGTTTGCGTGGTTTGAATGAGCAGTTCTTC.

The genes are TRBV4-1 and TRBJ2-7; maybe TRBD2 (6 bases). Trimming removed 4 bases at V and 7 bases at J, with 11 bases between. The CDR3 covers 12 residues. CDR1 and CDR2 (germline): MGHRA, YSYEKL. CDR3 nucleotide sequence: TGCGCCAGCAGCCGGAGGGATGGTGAGCAGTACTTC. Translation gives CASSRRDGEQYF.

This clonotype was seen a handful of times. Compared with germline, one end of the junction differs, possibly owing to a read error. The V gene is TRBV7-2, the J gene TRBJ1-2; D call uncertain. Germline values: CDR1 SGHTA, CDR2 FQGNSA. The CDR3 runs to 12 residues. The CDR3, as DNA: TGTGCCAGCAGCTTAGCGTACCAAAATCTTGCGTTC. Translating gives CASSLAYQNLAF.

The chain has TRBV29-1 and TRBJ2-5; D ambiguous. CDR3 length: 12 residues. Germline V gene data show CDR1 as SQVTM and CDR2 as ANQGSEA. Deletions cut 6 bases from V and 6 bases from J, with 14 bases between. CDR3 sequence (DNA): TGCAGCGTCGAGACAAGCTCGCAGACCCAGTACTTC. It encodes CSVETSSQTQYF.

J is TRBJ2-7 and V is TRBV5-6; TRBD1 matches at 8 bases. This CDR3 has 16 amino acids. CDR1 and CDR2 (germline): SGHDT, YYEEEE. J gave up 4 bases and V 1 base, and 10 bases lay outside the gene matches. The chain's CDR3 is CASSLLGARGRYEQYF. The CDR3 bases are TGTGCCAGCAGCTTGCTCGGGGCCAGGGGGCGTTACGAGCAGTACTTC.

This clonotype showed up many times. J is TRBJ1-2 and V is TRBV28, with TRBD1 as a possible D gene (6 bases). V lost 5 bases and J lost 1, with 17 bases in between. CDR1 is MDHEN and CDR2 is SYDVKM in the germline V gene. The CDR3 runs 16 residues. In DNA, the CDR3 is TGTGCCAGCAGTGAAACAGGGTGGGACCTTAACTATGGCTACACCTTC. Amino acid sequence: CASSETGWDLNYGYTF.

This clonotype appeared many times. The gene calls are TRBV6-5 and TRBJ1-1; 9 nucleotides line up with TRBD1. The germline V gene has CDR1 MNHEY and CDR2 SVGAGI. The CDR3 is made up of 17 amino acids. Germline trimming cut 3 bases from V and 2 bases from J; bases unmatched to any gene: 10. The CDR3 DNA reads TGTGCCAGCAGTTATGGGACAGGGAGGATCAAAAACACTGAAGCTTTCTTT. Translation gives CASSYGTGRIKNTEAFF.

This clonotype was seen a handful of times. The chain combines TRBV7-9 with TRBJ2-7; TRBD2 matches 8 bases. In germline, CDR1 is SEHNR, CDR2 FQNEAQ (reference sequence). This CDR3 has 17 residues. V gave up 4 bases and J gave up 5 bases; unmatched junction bases: 16. CDR3 sequence (DNA): TGTGCCAGCAGCTCAGGGGCGGGAGGTAATTTGCTGGACGAGCAGTACTTC. It yields the protein CASSSGAGGNLLDEQYF. The whole variable domain, remainder taken from reference TRBV7-9 and TRBJ2-7, is DTGVSQNPRHKITKRGQNVTFRCDPISEHNRLYWYRQTLGQGPEFLTYFQNEAQLEKSRLLSDRFSAERPKGSFSTLEIQRTEQGDSAMYLCASSSGAGGNLLDEQYFGPGTRLTVT.

This clonotype has more than one count but fewer than ten. The chain recombines TRBV18 with TRBJ2-7, with 10 bases lining up with TRBD1. Germline V CDR1 and CDR2: KGHSH, LQKENI. This CDR3 has 16 amino acids. The J segment lost 5 bases and the V segment lost 4 bases, leaving 11 bases of the junction unmatched. CDR3 residues: CASSLRGGQGSDEQYF. CDR3 nucleotide sequence: TGTGCCAGCTCACTTCGAGGGGGACAGGGGAGCGACGAGCAGTACTTC. Full variable domain (rest looked up from reference TRBV18 and TRBJ2-7): NAGVMQNPRHLVRRRGQEARLRCSPMKGHSHVYWYRQLPEEGLKFMVYLQKENIIDESGMPKERFSAEFPKEGPSILRIQQVVRGDSAAYFCASSLRGGQGSDEQYFGPGTRLTVT.